Sequencing of this TCR beta chain was carried out in a study of T cell changes during pregnancy in multiple sclerosis. Clones were read by immunoSEQ multiplex PCR, and TCRdb kept only the in-frame ones, dropping some. Of roughly 75,000 clones in the sample, almost 95% were seen once. This receptor was identified in a female donor in good health, enrolled as a control in a pregnancy study. This specimen was peripheral blood, taken in the third trimester of pregnancy.

The CDR3 loop reads CASSLGGGVRSEKLFF. As DNA, the CDR3 is TGTGCCAGCAGCTTAGGTGGAGGAGTACGGTCTGAAAAACTGTTTTTT. The rearrangement joins TRBV7-2 to TRBJ1-4; D unclear. V was trimmed by 1 base and J by 7 bases, leaving 16 bases between them. This CDR3 contains 16 residues. Germline V gene sequence: CDR1 SGHTA, CDR2 FQGNSA.